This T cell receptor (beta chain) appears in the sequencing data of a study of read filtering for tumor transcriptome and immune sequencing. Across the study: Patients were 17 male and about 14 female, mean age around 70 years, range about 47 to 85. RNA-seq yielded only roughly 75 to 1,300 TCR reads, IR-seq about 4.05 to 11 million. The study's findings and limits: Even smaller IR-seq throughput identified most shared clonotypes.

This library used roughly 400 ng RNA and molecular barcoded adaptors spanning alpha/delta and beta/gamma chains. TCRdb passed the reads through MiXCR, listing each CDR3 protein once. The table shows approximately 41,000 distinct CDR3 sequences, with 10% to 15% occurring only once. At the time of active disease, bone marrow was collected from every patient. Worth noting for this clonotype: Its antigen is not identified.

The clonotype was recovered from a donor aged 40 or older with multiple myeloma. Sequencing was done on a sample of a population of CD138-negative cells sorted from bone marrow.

CDR3: CASSSHLPSGGGKETQYF. The DNA for the CDR3 is TGTGCCAGCAGTTCCCACCTCCCTAGCGGGGGCGGGAAAGAGACCCAGTACTTC. This chain joins TRBV28 and TRBJ2-5; the match to TRBD2 covers 10 bases. The CDR3 sequence is 18 residues long. Germline V gene lookup returns CDR1 MDHEN and CDR2 SYDVKM. The V gene end was trimmed by 4 bases and the J gene end by 3 bases; junction bases not matched to a gene: 14.